This TCR beta chain was captured by sequencing in a study of cytomegalovirus exposure and HLA in healthy donors (dated by TCRdb to about 2017). In the study overall: In an earlier analysis of 450 to 750 of the donors, 276 Gb of sequence data and 90 million to 130 million unique TCR beta sequences from some 170 million T cells were reported. Among the roughly 430 genotyped donors, about 85% belonged to the genetic ancestry cluster associated with self-reported Caucasian donors. Donor age, sex, ethnicity and CMV serostatus were collected together with the repertoire data. High-throughput TCR immunosequencing, statistical association of individual TCRs with disease status, and machine learning were combined to predict cytomegalovirus infection status. A later analysis re-examined previously published TCR beta repertoires from just over 650 donors and added high-resolution HLA genotyping to investigate patterns of TCR occurrence. Using immunosequencing, the study profiled T cell repertoires from fewer than 700 subjects and related those repertoires to cytomegalovirus serostatus. To decide whether each TCR beta V gene segment behaved as functional or pseudogenic, an earlier analysis of some 600 of the donors relied on high-throughput TCR beta sequencing. An early release covering just under 650 HLA-typed donors comprised roughly 300 gigabases of sequencing data and around 80 million unique TCR sequences. Typing coverage differed by locus: A, B, C, DRB1 and DQB1 were typed in roughly 629-640 donors, DQA1 in 522, DPA1 in some 570, and DPB1 in roughly 450. Across some 400 genotyped donors of the cohort, an average of roughly 250,000 unique TCR beta nucleotide sequences per donor were sequenced, and approximately 17% of those sequences were non-productive. In a later genetic analysis, genome-wide SNP genotypes for about 55% of the roughly 700 donors were used, and that subset was treated as a discovery cohort. HLA typing covered class I and class II loci at four-digit resolution. Roughly 5 DR-DQ haplotypes were handled as single units for association and clustering because linkage in the cohort was strong. In addition to the first cohort of hundreds of subjects, a separate validation cohort of 120 different subjects was used. The aim of the study was to test whether cataloging public T cell receptors could identify signatures of past pathogen exposure. The later analysis used no new phenotypic data to find candidate immune exposures, relying instead on TCR beta sequences and their occurrence across donors. Every discovery cohort repertoire had been produced on one sequencing platform.

Libraries were prepared through the immunoSEQ multiplex PCR assay. For the multiplex PCR, a mixture combining 60 forward primers for TCR Vbeta segments and 13 reverse primers for TCR Jbeta segments was used. The CDR3 region of rearranged TCR beta genes was amplified from genomic DNA by a multiplex PCR assay. On the Illumina HiSeq System, the amplified TCR beta libraries were sequenced as 87-base-pair reads. The original methods were these. In a later analysis, about 80 million unique TCR beta chains were counted across the 690 or so repertoires, and around 10 million of these chains were shared by at least two donors. A nearest-neighbor algorithm error-corrected the raw reads and collapsed the reads into unique sequences, merging closely related sequences to remove PCR and sequencing errors. V, D and J gene segments were assigned by aligning CDR3 sequences to IMGT reference sequences. For a sequence to be retained, a match of at least six nucleotides to both a V gene segment and a J gene segment was required. A rearrangement was called productive if the CDR3 had no stop codons and remained in frame with V and J, and every other rearrangement was called non-productive. CDR3 was defined according to IMGT convention as the region running from the second conserved V-encoded cysteine to the conserved J-encoded phenylalanine. In an earlier analysis of approximately 500 of the donors, sequences lacking an unambiguous match to a single V gene segment were excluded. An earlier analysis of over 450 of the donors classified V segments as functional when productive rearrangements were above 56.7% and as segregating when the standard deviation between donors was above 5%. A statistical classification framework was built for diagnosing cytomegalovirus status from the catalog of TCR beta chain sequences. In a later analysis, V and J genes were assigned by comparing TCR nucleotide sequences against IMGT/GENE-DB human TR gene sequences. A later analysis assigned CDR3 sequences and most-parsimonious VDJ recombination scenarios with the TCRdist pipeline. In a later analysis, every TCR beta chain was defined by the combination of its CDR3 amino acid sequence and its V-gene family, and reads without a unique V-gene family were dropped. To address suspected cross-contamination and a sequencing artifact, a later analysis removed roughly 640 highly shared, low-generation-probability nucleotide sequences. In a later analysis, a clonal expansion index was calculated for each public chain from normalized within-repertoire ranks of inferred template counts. In a later analysis, generation probabilities were computed using a VDJ recombination model fitted to out-of-frame rearrangements, and the results were checked against IGoR. A later analysis scored TCR-TCR, TCR-HLA and TCR-CMV co-occurrence with hypergeometric tests, applying a repertoire-size bias correction to TCR pairs. In a later analysis, false discovery rates were estimated by permuting HLA or CMV assignments 20 times. In a later analysis, co-occurring TCRs were grouped with DBSCAN, and TCRdist sequence similarity was added when clustering was performed within HLA-allele-positive subsets. Repertoires with fewer than 30,000 or more than 120,000 public chains were left out of co-occurrence clustering, as were four to six repertoires with anomalous nucleotide sharing. The table was pulled from immuneACCESS by TCRdb, which kept in-frame rearrangements only. Such tables lose some clones; where checked, under half of the loss comes from unresolved V genes, and the rest has no known cause. V, J and clone size reflect that table, while D and trimming were determined from the DNA. The sample data list 150,000 to 200,000 clones, and roughly four fifths of these were observed just once. The ten top clones hold about 1.8% of the sample.

This clone appeared a few times. The antigen it binds to is not known. No base-level quality is on record; no much larger clone is a single base apart. In total, 666 healthy bone marrow donors made up the cohort. Cohort members were all nominally healthy when sampled, although unrecorded immune exposures were likely present. The donor was CMV seronegative and was included in the group of over 300 seronegative cohort members. A peripheral blood sample was provided by each donor, and peripheral blood mononuclear cells were used for TCR beta sequencing. Genomic DNA was extracted from the blood cell samples with the Qiagen DNeasy Blood Extraction Kit. What the authors observed across the whole study: V-gene and J-gene trimming of TCR beta chains was associated with a missense DCLRE1C variant in a later genetic analysis, and the association was replicated in an independent cohort. A later analysis found that TCR association rates varied across HLA loci, with DRB1 alleles showing the most associated TCRs and HLA-C alleles the fewest. According to the authors, the approach could potentially be generalized to other disease states and immunological phenotypes. An earlier analysis of 587 of the donors showed that most TCR beta V segments appeared in productive rearrangements either about 87% or about 30% of the time, which broadly matched IMGT annotations. In a later analysis, HLA-associated TCR beta chains showed more clonal expansion and lower generation probabilities than non-associated chains that were equally common. A later genetic analysis reported fewer N-insertions in productive TCRs among donors in an Asian-associated ancestry cluster than the approximately 700-donor mean. Because the 87-base-pair reads could not distinguish some IMGT-functional V segments, including TRBV6-2 and TRBV6-3, those segments were excluded. While some public TCRs were present in many individuals, most TCR sequences turned up only very rarely across donors. Presence/absence analyses assumed roughly uniform sequencing depth across donors, an assumption that may not hold. Because HLA typing was unavailable for some donors at each locus, only the typed subset was used in association tests. This cohort had only TCR beta chains sequenced, and the lack of alpha or paired-chain data limited which features could be detected. In vitro tests confirmed that a few of the cytomegalovirus-associated TCR beta chains recognize cytomegalovirus antigens. The earlier analysis of approximately 560 of the donors excluded approximately 15 rarely observed V segments, including chromosome 9 orphons, because counts were too low. Strong co-occurrence of HLA alleles, especially DR and DQ, made assigning TCR associations to individual alleles difficult. The classifier was reported to diagnose cytomegalovirus status with high specificity and sensitivity in both the original cohort and the validation cohort. Several of the top co-occurrence clusters appeared to be linked to parvovirus B19, influenza, CMV and Epstein-Barr virus, according to a later analysis. Specific HLA alleles were associated with 15,000 to 20,000 TCR beta sequences at a false discovery rate of 0.05 in a later analysis. A further reported finding was that TCR beta sequences accurately predicted the HLA-A and HLA-B alleles for most subjects in the first cohort. The sequencing pipeline was judged likely to have produced a cluster of highly shared sequence variants as a technical artifact. The study listed 150 to 200 TCR beta chains as associated with cytomegalovirus. The only immune exposure information available for the cohort was CMV serostatus. Correlated functional status among segregating V segments might reflect linkage disequilibrium, but an unknown experimental factor could not be ruled out. Most CMV-associated TCR beta chains appeared to be HLA-restricted in a later analysis, and the HLA associations seemed to be driven largely by CMV exposure.

Measured from the cysteine to the phenylalanine, the CDR3 is 16 residues long. Only CDR3 DNA remains: 48 bases, in frame from the first base. V is cut back by 3 bases and J by 7 bases, with 16 bases in the junction unmatched. The germline V gene specifies SGDLS as CDR1 and YYNGEE as CDR2. The receptor's source is a man between 18 and 35 years old in good health and CMV-seronegative. The sample was PBMCs. The chain employs TRBV9 and TRBJ2-7; 7 junctional bases match TRBD1. The DNA sequence is TGTGCCAGCAGCGAGACCCGGGACAGCCCTTGGGGGGAGCAGTACTTC. Protein translation: CASSETRDSPWGEQYF.